This entry lists 20 T cell receptor beta chains sequenced from one sample in a study of molecular identifiers for immune sequencing clone quantification. TCRdb re-called the PCR reads with MiXCR, one entry per CDR3 protein. The sample records some 97,000 distinct CDR3 sequences, 20% to 25% being singletons. Sequenced input: naive CD8+ T cells from blood, with Jurkat cell RNA spiked in. The subset is: FACS-sorted CD8+CD4-CCR7+CD45RA+ naive T cells. The receptor set was obtained from a human donor in good health. Some libraries in this study had Jurkat cell RNA spiked in.

Regarding this clonotype: A much bigger clone sits one base away, suggesting this may be a read error. The rearrangement joins TRBV28 to TRBJ2-5, with a tentative D call TRBD1 (6 bases). The CDR3 extends over 15 amino acids. Germline V lookup: CDR1 MDHEN, CDR2 SYDVKM. CDR3 amino acids: CASRRGVGHQESQYF. The CDR3 DNA reads TGTGCCAGCAGACGGGGAGTGGGACATCAAGAGTCCCAGTACTTC.

This clonotype was observed many times. The J gene is TRBJ1-1, the V gene TRBV5-6, with a possible D match to TRBD1 (6 bases). V was trimmed by 5 bases and J by 0 bases, leaving 14 bases between them. The CDR3 contains 15 residues. Per the germline V gene, CDR1 is SGHDT and CDR2 is YYEEEE. The CDR3 spells CASSNRAELNTEAFF. Here the CDR3 DNA reads TGTGCCAGCAGTAACAGGGCGGAGTTGAACACTGAAGCTTTCTTT.

This clonotype has a count of ten or more. V is TRBV6-5 and J is TRBJ1-6; D gene uncertain. V was trimmed by 10 bases and J by 7 bases, leaving 14 bases between them. Germline-derived CDR1 and CDR2 are MNHEY and SVGAGI. The CDR3 has 13 residues. CDR3 sequence reads: CAIAMAQNSPLHF. The CDR3 bases are TGTGCCATCGCTATGGCCCAAAATTCACCCCTCCACTTT.

On this clonotype itself: A much larger clone differs by one base, so this may be a read error. The chain employs TRBV28 and TRBJ2-3, with D possibly TRBD2 on 5 matching bases. CDR3 length: 15 amino acids. Germline V lookup: CDR1 MDHEN, CDR2 SYDVKM. The CDR3 sequence is CASSFSRPSTDKQYF. In DNA form, the CDR3 reads TGTGCCAGCAGTTTCTCCAGACCTAGCACAGATAAGCAGTATTTT.

This clonotype was seen a handful of times. The chain uses TRBV18 and TRBJ2-7, with 7 nucleotides matching TRBD1. V lost 0 bases and J lost 3; bases outside the gene matches: 8. Per the germline V gene, CDR1 is KGHSH and CDR2 is LQKENI. This CDR3 is 16 amino acids long. The CDR3 nucleotides are TGTGCCAGCTCACCACCGATGGGACAGCCGTTCTACGAGCAGTACTTC. Its protein product is CASSPPMGQPFYEQYF.

This clonotype appeared a single time. A clone one base away is much larger, so this may be a read error. The chain joins TRBV5-8 to TRBJ2-7; D possibly corresponds to TRBD1 (6 bases). Germline V gene data show CDR1 as SGHTS and CDR2 as YDEGEE. The CDR3 is made up of 14 amino acids. DNA of the CDR3: TGTGCCAGCAGCGGACTGGGACAACTTTACGAGCGGTACTTC. Translation: CASSGLGQLYERYF. Complete variable domain (other parts from reference TRBV5-8 and TRBJ2-7): EAGVTQSPTHLIKTRGQQATLRCSPISGHTSVYWYQQALGLGLQFLLWYDEGEERNRGNFPPRFSGRQFPNYSSELNVNALELEDSALYLCASSGLGQLYERYFGPGTRLTVT.

This clonotype was seen repeatedly, ten times or more. The chain recombines TRBV6-5 with TRBJ1-2, with D possibly matching TRBD1 (5 bases). CDR3 length: 15 amino acids. Trimming took off 4 bases at V and 4 bases at J, with 16 bases between the two ends. Germline V lookup: CDR1 MNHEY, CDR2 SVGAGI. CDR3 DNA: TGTGCCAGCAGTTCCCCGGGGGAAGGTATCTATGGCTACACCTTC. Residues: CASSSPGEGIYGYTF.

This clonotype was recorded many times. The chain links TRBV9 to TRBJ2-2; D is perhaps TRBD1 (6 bases). In germline, CDR1 is SGDLS, CDR2 YYNGEE. The CDR3 runs to 16 residues. V lost 4 bases, J lost 3 bases, and 16 bases lay in between. The DNA for the CDR3 is TGTGCCAGCAGCATTTACAGGGAGATCGACACCGGGGAGCTGTTTTTT. Translation: CASSIYREIDTGELFF. The complete variable domain, with remaining parts taken from reference TRBV9 and TRBJ2-2, reads DSGVTQTPKHLITATGQRVTLRCSPRSGDLSVYWYQQSLDQGLQFLIQYYNGEERAKGNILERFSAQQFPDLHSELNLSSLELGDSALYFCASSIYREIDTGELFFGEGSRLTVL.

This clonotype occurred a few times. The chain links TRBV9 to TRBJ2-3; D may match TRBD1 or TRBD2 (7 bases each). The CDR3 loop spans 15 amino acids. Trimming took 6 bases from V and 6 from J, leaving 20 bases between them. Germline V gene lookup returns CDR1 SGDLS and CDR2 YYNGEE. CDR3 sequence (DNA): TGTGCCAGCACATCTAGCGGAGGGGGCAGGGATACGCAGTATTTT. Protein: CASTSSGGGRDTQYF.

This clonotype appeared many times. The chain uses TRBV30 and TRBJ2-3; D not resolved. With 2 bases removed from V and 2 bases from J, the gap between germline ends came to 5 bases. The CDR3 contains 12 residues. Looked up from germline, CDR1 is GTSNPN and CDR2 is SVGIG (reference sequence). CDR3 sequence reads: CAWSIDTDTQYF. The CDR3 coding sequence is TGTGCCTGGAGTATCGACACAGATACGCAGTATTTT.

Notes on this clonotype: A much larger clone lies one base from this, so it may be a read error. J is TRBJ1-1 and V is TRBV11-2, with a possible D match to TRBD1 (6 bases). The V gene lost 9 bases and the J gene lost 7 bases, with 21 bases spanning the gap. Germline V gene lookup returns CDR1 SGHAT and CDR2 FQNNGV. This CDR3 has 14 amino acids. CDR3 coding DNA: TGTGCCAGTAGGCCGGGAGGGGGGTGGAATGAAGCTTTCTTT. This gives the protein CASRPGGGWNEAFF.

This clonotype came up many times. The CDR3: CASSLSGGFTEAFF. CDR3 in DNA: TGTGCCAGCAGTTTATCCGGGGGTTTCACTGAAGCTTTCTTT. This rearrangement joins TRBV27 to TRBJ1-1, with a weak D call TRBD1 (5 bases). The CDR3 contains 14 residues. Per the germline V gene, CDR1 is MNHEY and CDR2 is SMNVEV (reference sequence). The germline V and J ends were trimmed by 0 bases and 4 bases, with 9 bases remaining between them.

This clonotype was counted a few times. The J gene is TRBJ1-2, the V gene TRBV2, with D tentatively TRBD1 (6 bases). The CDR3 totals 17 residues. Germline V gene lookup returns CDR1 SNHLY and CDR2 FYNNEI. Trimming removed 6 bases from V and 3 bases from J, with 23 bases in between. Written as DNA, the CDR3 is TGTGCCAGCAGGCATACAGGGTTTCCCTCCCTACACTATGGCTACACCTTC. Its protein product is CASRHTGFPSLHYGYTF.

Ten or more counts support this clonotype. The chain uses TRBV12-3 or TRBV12-4 and TRBJ2-5; 8 nucleotides agree with TRBD1. This CDR3 spans 14 amino acids. Germline trimming cut 7 bases from V and 2 bases from J; bases unmatched to any gene: 6. CDR3 in amino acids: CASNYRTGQETQYF. In DNA form, the CDR3 reads TGTGCCAGCAATTATCGGACAGGGCAAGAGACCCAGTACTTC.

This clonotype was seen ten or more times. The J gene is TRBJ2-1, the V gene TRBV4-3, with D perhaps matching TRBD2 (5 bases). Germline V lookup: CDR1 LGHNA, CDR2 YSLEER. V lost 0 bases to trimming and J lost 2 bases, with 17 bases between them. The CDR3 runs to 18 residues. In DNA form, the CDR3 reads TGCGCCAGCAGCCAAGATAAAGGCTTAGGAGGACCCTACAATGAGCAGTTCTTC. Protein sequence: CASSQDKGLGGPYNEQFF.

This clonotype was seen many times. The V and J genes are TRBV7-9 and TRBJ2-3, with 9 bases identical to TRBD2. This CDR3 is 17 amino acids long. CDR1 is SEHNR and CDR2 is FQNEAQ in the germline V gene (reference sequence). V lost 1 base and J lost 0; bases outside the gene matches: 5. CDR3 nucleotide sequence: TGTGCCAGCAGCTTAGTTGTGACTAGCGGCAGCACAGATACGCAGTATTTT. It specifies CASSLVVTSGSTDTQYF.

This clonotype was detected only a few times. V is TRBV11-2 and J is TRBJ2-5, with a weak D call TRBD1 (6 bases). The CDR3 is 15 residues long. The V end lost 5 bases, the J end lost 6 bases, and 19 bases lay between the germline ends. Germline CDR1 reads SGHAT; CDR2 reads FQNNGV. The CDR3 loop is CASSPEAGAQQTQYF. In DNA form, the CDR3 reads TGTGCCAGCAGCCCCGAGGCAGGGGCACAACAGACCCAGTACTTC.

Of note for this clonotype: This may be a read error: a much more frequent sequence differs by one nucleotide. This chain uses TRBV4-1 with TRBJ1-1, with unresolved D. Trimming removed 2 bases from V and 2 bases from J, with 12 bases in between. The CDR3 is made up of 15 amino acids. Germline CDR1 MGHRA, CDR2 YSYEKL. CDR3 nucleotide sequence: TGCGCCAGCAGCCAAACCGGGCGGGCCAACACTGAAGCTTTCTTT. It specifies CASSQTGRANTEAFF.

The chain joins TRBV10-3 to TRBJ2-1; unclear D gene. The germline CDR1 and CDR2 sequences are ENHRY and SYGVKD. V was pared by 7 bases and J by 8 bases, with 15 bases between. The CDR3 totals 13 residues. CDR3 in amino acids: CAINYGMRDEQFF. The CDR3, as DNA: TGTGCCATCAACTACGGTATGCGTGATGAGCAGTTCTTC.

Many counts were recorded for this clonotype. The chain recombines TRBV29-1 with TRBJ1-1; D gene ambiguous. CDR1 is SQVTM, CDR2 ANQGSEA, per germline. The V and J ends lost 4 bases and 1 base respectively, with 4 bases between them. The CDR3 has 11 residues. The CDR3 here is CSVVANTEAFF. CDR3 in DNA: TGCAGCGTTGTTGCGAACACTGAAGCTTTCTTT.